Presented here are 17 T cell receptor beta chains from one specimen sequenced in a study of identical twins. TCRdb independently ran MiXCR on the 5' RACE reads; one entry per CDR3 protein. The sample holds around 690,000 distinct CDR3 sequences, 20% to 25% seen once. These data also formed part of another study, on T cells expressing NK-cell markers.

The sequencing sample was made of PBMCs. These receptors came from a woman between 18 and 29 years old in good health.

The rearrangement links TRBV6-5 to TRBJ2-1, with D possibly TRBD1 on 6 matching bases. Germline V gene data show CDR1 as MNHEY and CDR2 as SVGAGI. This CDR3 has 11 amino acids. The germline V and J ends were trimmed by 10 bases and 4 bases, with 8 bases remaining between them. The CDR3 bases are TGTGCCACCCAGGGGTACAATGAGCAGTTCTTC. The encoded protein is CATQGYNEQFF.

The sample holds a few counts of this clonotype. This rearrangement joins TRBV12-3 or TRBV12-4 to TRBJ2-1; no firm D call. The CDR3 is 12 amino acids. V shed 6 bases and J shed 8 bases, with 11 bases lying between them. CDR3 bases: TGTGCCAGCAGACAAGGCCCAGATGAGCAGTTCTTC. Translating it yields CASRQGPDEQFF.

The chain is built from TRBV29-1 and TRBJ2-3; 8 nucleotides line up with TRBD2. V dropped 6 bases and J dropped 2; count of bases not matched to a gene: 4. Germline V lookup: CDR1 SQVTM, CDR2 ANQGSEA. This CDR3 contains 13 residues. CDR3 loop: CSVNGRATDTQYF. In DNA, the CDR3 is TGCAGCGTGAACGGGAGGGCCACAGATACGCAGTATTTT.

The chain couples TRBV29-1 to TRBJ2-1, with D uncertain. The CDR3 is made up of 12 amino acids. V was cut by 6 bases and J by 3 bases, with 9 bases left in between. Germline V lookup: CDR1 SQVTM, CDR2 ANQGSEA. The CDR3 loop reads CSVGFLYNEQFF. The CDR3 coding sequence is TGCAGCGTGGGCTTTCTCTACAATGAGCAGTTCTTC.

This clonotype has a handful of counts. The V and J genes are TRBV9 and TRBJ1-3, with D hard to call. V lost 2 bases and J lost 0, with 12 bases in between. Germline V gene data show CDR1 as SGDLS and CDR2 as YYNGEE. The CDR3 runs 16 residues. The CDR3 protein is CASSVGQLSSGNTIYF. The DNA of the CDR3 is TGTGCCAGCAGCGTCGGCCAGCTGAGCTCTGGAAACACCATATATTTT.

This clonotype was recorded only once. This may be a read error: a much more frequent sequence differs by one nucleotide. V and J are TRBV3-1 and TRBJ1-2; no definite D call. Trimming pared 2 bases from V and 3 bases from J, leaving 10 bases between. The V gene's germline CDR1 is LGHDT and CDR2 YNNKEL (reference sequence). This CDR3 has 14 residues. The CDR3: CASSQLHRDYGYTF. CDR3 DNA: TGTGCCAGCAGCCAACTCCATCGGGACTATGGCTACACCTTC. Drawing the rest from reference TRBV3-1 and TRBJ1-2, the complete variable domain is DTAVSQTPKYLVTQMGNDKSIKCEQNLGHDTMYWYKQDSKKFLKIMFSYNNKELIINETVPNRFSPKSPDKAHLNLHINSLELGDSAVYFCASSQLHRDYGYTFGSGTRLTVV.

This clonotype came up many times. The V and J genes are TRBV6-1 and TRBJ2-1; D is perhaps TRBD2 (7 bases). Between the trimmed V and J ends, which lost 6 bases and 2 bases, there was a span of 14 bases. Per the germline V gene, CDR1 is MNHNS and CDR2 is SASEGT. This CDR3 is 15 amino acids long. The CDR3 nucleotides are TGTGCCAGCAGACATAGGGGGGGCCCCTACAATGAGCAGTTCTTC. Translated: CASRHRGGPYNEQFF.

This clonotype was picked up a small number of times. The V call is TRBV27, the J call TRBJ2-2, with 9 bases identical to TRBD2. Germline V gene lookup returns CDR1 MNHEY and CDR2 SMNVEV (reference sequence). The CDR3 has 17 amino acids. V shed 7 bases and J 1 base; nucleotides not matched to a gene: 10. CDR3 coding DNA: TGTGCCAGCACCCCAGGGGCGGGAGGGCTGAACACCGGGGAGCTGTTTTTT. It translates to CASTPGAGGLNTGELFF.

The rearrangement joins TRBV10-2 to TRBJ2-1, with 13 bases fitting TRBD2. The CDR3 length is 14 residues. Germline V CDR1 and CDR2: WSHSY, SAAADI. The V and J ends lost 10 bases and 6 bases, in that order; junction bases with no gene match: 6. The CDR3 here is CATSTSGGRNEQFF. CDR3 DNA: TGCGCCACCTCGACTAGCGGGGGGCGCAATGAGCAGTTCTTC.

This chain uses TRBV5-5 with TRBJ2-7, with D possibly called TRBD1 or TRBD2 (6 bases each). The ends were cut back, 2 bases at V and 5 bases at J, with 11 bases in the middle. This CDR3 spans 13 amino acids. The germline V gene encodes CDR1 SGHKS and CDR2 YYEKEE (reference sequence). The chain's CDR3 is CASSFGGRHEQYF. Here the CDR3 DNA reads TGTGCCAGCAGCTTTGGGGGGCGGCACGAGCAGTACTTC.

This clonotype was found a few times. V gene TRBV20-1 combines with J gene TRBJ2-7; TRBD1 is a possible D gene (6 bases). The V end was cut by 4 bases, the J end by 6 bases, with 10 bases between. Per the germline V gene, CDR1 is DFQATT and CDR2 is SNEGSKA (reference sequence). The CDR3 length is 11 residues. The CDR3 reads CSATPGAEQYF. CDR3 DNA: TGCAGTGCTACCCCAGGGGCCGAGCAGTACTTC.

V gene TRBV7-2 combines with J gene TRBJ2-5, with 8 positions matching TRBD2. Germline V gene lookup returns CDR1 SGHTA and CDR2 FQGNSA. V gave up 3 bases and J gave up 5 bases; unmatched junction bases: 2. The CDR3 covers 13 residues. CDR3 loop: CASSFSGTETQYF. DNA for the CDR3: TGTGCCAGCAGCTTTAGCGGGACGGAGACCCAGTACTTC.

Here the CDR3 DNA reads TGTGCCAGCAGTTTAGAGGGGCCCCACACTGAAGCTTTCTTT. Protein sequence: CASSLEGPHTEAFF. J is TRBJ1-1 and V is TRBV12-3 or TRBV12-4, with D tentatively TRBD1 (5 bases). Trimming shortened V by 1 base and J by 3 bases, and 9 bases separated the two germline ends. This CDR3 region has 14 residues.

This clonotype was found a few times. The V call is TRBV4-2, the J call TRBJ1-5, with TRBD1 as a possible D gene (5 bases). The V gene lost 0 bases and the J gene lost 2 bases, with 8 bases spanning the gap. CDR1 is LGHNA and CDR2 is YNFKEQ in the germline V gene. The CDR3 spans 15 residues. CDR3 sequence reads: CASSQEVRGNQPQHF. For the CDR3, the DNA is TGTGCCAGCAGCCAAGAGGTCAGGGGCAATCAGCCCCAGCATTTT.

This clonotype was seen more than once but under ten times. The chain has TRBV7-2 and TRBJ1-3; D not certain. The CDR3 sequence is 14 residues long. The V end was cut by 1 base, the J end by 4 bases, with 8 bases between. Germline V gene sequence: CDR1 SGHTA, CDR2 FQGNSA. As DNA, the CDR3 is TGTGCCAGCAGCTTAGGGTGGAGGGGAAACACCATATATTTT. Translating gives CASSLGWRGNTIYF.

This chain uses TRBV5-1 with TRBJ2-1, with D possibly TRBD2 on 6 matching bases. Trimming shortened V by 4 bases and J by 4 bases, and 9 bases separated the two germline ends. CDR3 length: 13 residues. Germline loops: CDR1 SGHRS, CDR2 YFSETQ. The CDR3: CASSGTEYNEQFF. CDR3 bases: TGCGCCAGCAGCGGGACTGAGTACAATGAGCAGTTCTTC.

A few counts support this clonotype. The chain uses TRBV11-1 and TRBJ2-7; D unclear. Germline CDR1 SGHAT, CDR2 FQDESV (reference sequence). The V end was cut by 2 bases, the J end by 0 bases, with 14 bases between. The CDR3 is 16 residues long. The CDR3 bases are TGTGCCAGCAGCTTATGGGAAGGGTCGAGCTCCTACGAGCAGTACTTC. Its protein product is CASSLWEGSSSYEQYF.